The rows below give T cell receptor beta chains drawn from one sample of a study of blood T cell repertoires in COVID-19. Sequencing was performed with immunoSEQ multiplex PCR; in TCRdb, only in-frame clones are kept and a portion is missing. The sample lists around 50,000 clones, around 78% occurring once. Sequenced input: peripheral blood. The receptors were gathered from a human donor in a cohort sampled during active COVID-19. CDR3s include the opening cysteine and the closing phenylalanine or tryptophan. Each record gives: CDR3 DNA, CDR3 protein, V gene, clone size, D gene, J gene. A D gene is named only where the DNA matches it firmly. Expanded clones get a size class; other rows say once, few or many, or leave the size out.

DNA: TGTGCCAGCACCCCGGGGACGGGGAGGGGCTATGGCTACACCTTC
CDR3: CASTPGTGRGYGYTF
V: TRBV5-8
size: .
D: .
J: TRBJ1-2

DNA: TGTGCCAGCAGCCAAAAAGAGCGGTTCCAAGAGACCCAGTACTTC
CDR3: CASSQKERFQETQYF
V: TRBV3-1/TRBV3-2
size: .
D: .
J: TRBJ2-5

DNA: TGTGCCAGCAGTCTTCAGGGGGCGAACAATTCACCCCTCCACTTT
CDR3: CASSLQGANNSPLHF
V: TRBV6-5
size: .
D: TRBD1
J: TRBJ1-6

DNA: TGTGCCAGCAGCAAAGAGGAGGGGCCGGGCCACACTGAAGCTTTCTTT
CDR3: CASSKEEGPGHTEAFF
V: TRBV21-1
size: .
D: .
J: TRBJ1-1

DNA: TGTGCTAGCAGCCCTGGGACAGGGAGTGGGCAGTACTTC
CDR3: CASSPGTGSGQYF
V: TRBV7-7
size: once
D: TRBD1
J: TRBJ2-7

DNA: TGTGCCAGCAGCTCCCGGGACTTACAGAGGAATGAGCAGTTCTTC
CDR3: CASSSRDLQRNEQFF
V: TRBV9
size: .
D: .
J: TRBJ2-1

DNA: TGTGCCACTGCGGAAGGGGGCGGGAACGAGCAGTACTTC
CDR3: CATAEGGGNEQYF
V: TRBV10-3
size: once
D: .
J: TRBJ2-7

DNA: TGTGCCAGCAGCCAATACGCAGGTGACTATGGCTACACCTTC
CDR3: CASSQYAGDYGYTF
V: TRBV3-1/TRBV3-2
size: .
D: .
J: TRBJ1-2

DNA: TGTGCCAGCAGTTTACGAGGGGGACACATTCAGTACTTC
CDR3: CASSLRGGHIQYF
V: TRBV12-3/TRBV12-4
size: .
D: .
J: TRBJ2-4

DNA: TGTGCCAGCAGCAGGACTGAAGAGACCCAGTACTTC
CDR3: CASSRTEETQYF
V: TRBV7-9
size: .
D: .
J: TRBJ2-5